The 5 T cell receptor beta chains listed next were all sequenced from one sample in a study of technical replicates of blood from a few donors. Assay used: immunoSEQ multiplex PCR; TCRdb lists only in-frame clones, some missing. The sample contains tens of thousands of clones, around 89% of which appear only once. Material for sequencing was T cells isolated from PBMCs. The receptors stem from a human donor in good health.

The chain carries TRBV6-5 and TRBJ2-7, with D perhaps matching TRBD1 (5 bases). CDR3 size: 14 residues. V lost 8 bases to trimming and J lost 5 bases, with 19 bases between them. Germline V gene data show CDR1 as MNHEY and CDR2 as SVGAGI. CDR3 region: CASSISRATDEQYF. Here the CDR3 DNA reads TGTGCCAGCTCCATAAGCAGGGCCACGGACGAGCAGTACTTC.

CDR3 DNA sequence: TGTGCCAGCAGCCGGACAGGGGGAACTAATGAAAAACTGTTTTTT. Protein sequence: CASSRTGGTNEKLFF. This chain connects TRBV5-4 to TRBJ1-4; 10 nucleotides align to TRBD1. Germline loops: CDR1 SGHNT, CDR2 YYREEE (reference sequence). V dropped 4 bases and J dropped 1; count of bases not matched to a gene: 1. The CDR3 totals 15 residues.

V usage is TRBV4-2 and J usage is TRBJ2-7; D ambiguous. Per the germline V gene, CDR1 is LGHNA and CDR2 is YNFKEQ. The CDR3 length is 14 residues. Trimming left V 8 bases short and J 0 bases short, with 14 bases between. The CDR3 nucleotides read TGTGCCAGCTCTTCGACTCCTAGCTCCTACGAGCAGTACTTC. This gives the protein CASSSTPSSYEQYF.

The chain joins TRBV30 to TRBJ2-3; a possible D gene is TRBD2 (6 bases). The germline CDR1 and CDR2 sequences are GTSNPN and SVGIG (reference sequence). The V and J ends lost 3 bases and 0 bases respectively, with 13 bases between them. The CDR3 is made up of 15 amino acids. CDR3 nucleotides: TGTGCCTGGAGACAAACCGGGACTAGCACAGATACGCAGTATTTT. Encoded protein: CAWRQTGTSTDTQYF.

This clone was seen a single time. The genes are TRBV27 and TRBJ2-1, with 8 bases identical to TRBD2. Per the germline V gene, CDR1 is MNHEY and CDR2 is SMNVEV (reference sequence). Trimming cost V 2 bases and J 7 bases; bases outside gene matches: 4. This CDR3 has 14 amino acids. Here the CDR3 reads CASSLAGGGNEQFF. CDR3 sequence (DNA): TGTGCCAGCAGTTTAGCGGGAGGAGGGAATGAGCAGTTCTTC.